The present T cell receptor (beta chain) was sequenced within a study of blood T cell repertoires in COVID-19. Study-wide context: The cDNA or gDNA used as material had been derived from T cells, B-cell-depleted T cells, or PBMCs.

Original methodology: From reference gene primer amplification, estimates of nucleated cell counts were derived. TCRdb's table, derived via immunoSEQ multiplex PCR, lists solely in-frame clones and lacks some. The V and J calls and clone size come from that table; D and trimming were worked out from the DNA. This table holds about 99,000 clones, 87% found once. V gave up 4 bases and J gave up 7 bases, with 13 bases separating them. The CDR3 has 13 amino acids. Germline CDR1 is KGHDR and CDR2 is SFDVKD. This sequence joins TRBV24-1 and TRBJ2-7, with D perhaps matching TRBD2 (5 bases). The sequencing input was peripheral blood. This clonotype originated in a man aged 50 or older with acute or convalescent COVID-19. CDR3 protein: CATSEAREREQYF. The CDR3 nucleotides read TGTGCCACCAGTGAGGCTAGAGAGCGGGAGCAGTACTTC.